This TCR beta chain comes out of a study of cytomegalovirus exposure and HLA in healthy donors. As regards this clone: The antigen is unknown.

Germline V gene lookup returns CDR1 SEHNR and CDR2 FQNEAQ (reference sequence). The CDR3 spans 12 residues. Between the trimmed V and J ends, which lost 6 bases and 2 bases, there was a span of 7 bases. The PCR had 60 Vbeta and 13 Jbeta primers. Some clones are missing from TCRdb's copy, which holds only in-frame ones; the method was immunoSEQ multiplex PCR. The data hold 110,000 or so clones, with over 60% observed a single time. General observations from the study: A cluster of highly shared sequence variants was likely a sequencing artifact. V- and J-gene trimming in TCR beta was tied to a missense DCLRE1C variant by an analysis performed later. Versus the approximately 720-donor mean, an Asian-associated ancestry cluster reportedly showed fewer N-insertions in a later analysis.

Sequenced sample: PBMCs. The chain recombines TRBV7-9 with TRBJ2-5; D not resolved. This TCR derives from a female donor in good health and CMV-seronegative. The CDR3 loop reads CASSTSQETQYF. The CDR3 DNA is TGTGCCAGCAGTACATCACAAGAGACCCAGTACTTC.